These T cell receptor beta chains were read from a single sample in a study of technical replicates of blood from a few donors. TCRdb's table, derived via immunoSEQ multiplex PCR, lists solely in-frame clones and lacks some. Of 53,000 or so clones listed, more than 70% were seen once; the top ten hold more than 4.5%. The source material was PBMCs. Source of these receptors: a human donor in good health. Some clones in this sample may be carry-over from other donors' samples. Each CDR3 is given with its conserved first and last residue. Each record gives: clone size, J gene, V gene, D gene, CDR3 DNA, CDR3 protein. The D gene is left open where the match is weak. Only part of the rows carry a size: once, few, many, or a class if the clone is expanded.

NA	TRBJ2-1	TRBV4-3	TRBD1	TGCGCCAGCAGCCAAGAGAGGGGGCGCTCCTACAATGAGCAGTTCTTC	CASSQERGRSYNEQFF
NA	TRBJ2-2	TRBV6-5	TRBD2	TGTGCCAGCACAGAGTGGGGGGGGGCCGGGGAGCTGTTTTTT	CASTEWGGAGELFF
NA	TRBJ1-5	TRBV6-6	NA	TGTGCCAGCAGATCTTCCGGTAACAATCAGCCCCAGCATTTT	CASRSSGNNQPQHF
NA	TRBJ2-2	TRBV4-2	TRBD1	TGTGCCAGCAGCCTAGGACAGGGGGAAACCGGGGAGCTGTTTTTT	CASSLGQGETGELFF
few	TRBJ2-5	TRBV13	NA	TGTGCCAGCAGCTTAACCGGGGTGAAGACCCAGTACTTC	CASSLTGVKTQYF
once	TRBJ2-1	TRBV18	TRBD2	TGTGCCAGCTCACCCGGGACTAGCGGGACACACAATGAGCAGTTCTTC	CASSPGTSGTHNEQFF
NA	TRBJ2-3	TRBV4-2	TRBD2	TGTGCCAGCAGCCAAGAACTAGCGGGGGCGGGAGATACGCAGTATTTT	CASSQELAGAGDTQYF
few	TRBJ1-1	TRBV4-1	TRBD1	TGCGCCAGCAGCAGAGCAGGGGGGCGGGGACCGGGAACTGAAGCTTTCTTT	CASSRAGGRGPGTEAFF
NA	TRBJ1-5	TRBV7-9	TRBD1	TGTGCCAGCAGCTCCCACCCCAGGGGGCATAGCAATCAGCCCCAGCATTTT	CASSSHPRGHSNQPQHF
NA	TRBJ1-3	TRBV5-1	NA	TGCGCCAGCAGTGGGGCCCACTCTGGAAACACCATATATTTT	CASSGAHSGNTIYF